This paragraph covers one TCR beta chain sequence. The target antigen is unknown. Germline assignment: CDR1 SQVTM and CDR2 ANQGSEA. This CDR3 comprises 13 residues. V gave up 5 bases and J gave up 9 bases, with 19 bases separating them. TCRdb processed the 5' RACE reads anew with MiXCR; each CDR3 protein has one entry. In the table there are 450,000 to 600,000 distinct CDR3 sequences, less than 20% of which are singletons. This record comes from a study of T cells after yellow fever vaccination. Notes on the study in general: In post-booster samples, most primary-vaccination clones reappeared (about 96% CD4, approximately 91% CD8). Contamination by abundant bulk-population clonotypes could be present in FACS-sorted repertoires.

The gene calls are TRBV29-1 and TRBJ2-5; TRBD1 is a possible D gene (5 bases). This receptor was identified in a young man who received the YFV17D yellow fever vaccine. Specimen: PBMCs, collected 5 days after the first yellow fever vaccination. The CDR3 loop reads CSVSPIDSVSQYF. The DNA for the CDR3 is TGCAGCGTTTCCCCTATAGACAGCGTCTCCCAGTACTTC.